The clone carrying this T cell receptor beta chain was seen many times. Its antigen is undetermined. Time point denoted: persistent/refractory GD, antithyroid drugs over 5 years with positive TRAb. Following extraction of RNA from PBMCs, that RNA was used to make the TCR library. Germline CDR1 and CDR2: MDHEN and SYDVKM. Trimming shortened V by 6 bases and J by 6 bases, and 15 bases separated the two germline ends. This CDR3 has 14 amino acids. The data derive from a study of regulatory T cells in long-lasting Graves disease. Study context: Treatment with antithyroid drugs for over 5 years, together with positive TSH receptor antibodies, meant persistent Graves' disease. Regarding the study as a whole: Authors noted too few samples as a limitation.

To make TCR beta libraries, researchers used iRepertoire HTBI primers and Arm-PCR of CDR3 regions. The authors' processing: Samples jointly harbored fewer than 65 TRBV and about 15 TRBJ segments. TCRdb re-analysed the multiplex PCR reads in MiXCR, keeping a single row per CDR3 protein. The V and J calls here are based on TCRdb, not the publication. The sample yields hundreds of thousands of distinct CDR3 sequences, about 22% seen once. This chain links TRBV28 with TRBJ1-5; a weak D match, TRBD1 (5 bases). The sequencing here drew on peripheral blood mononuclear cells (PBMCs), taken when the disease was refractory, from a patient treated with antithyroid drugs. The source of this sequence is a female donor with Graves disease. Here the CDR3 reads CASRADWGGQPQHF. The CDR3 nucleotides are TGTGCCAGCAGGGCCGACTGGGGGGGTCAGCCCCAGCATTTT. The complete variable domain, with remaining parts taken from reference TRBV28 and TRBJ1-5, reads DVKVTQSSRYLVKRTGEKVFLECVQDMDHENMFWYRQDPGLGLRLIYFSYDVKMKEKGDIPEGYSVSREKKERFSLILESASTNQTSMYLCASRADWGGQPQHFGDGTRLSIL.